This TCR beta chain is drawn from a study of identifying expanded T cells in peripheral blood. Findings of the study overall: Technical replicates showed about 1.1 changed clones; around 2 weeks approximately 16; four weeks 19. Across healthy donors, higher total template counts meant significantly greater roughly 2-week count variance.

No infections or other immune events were documented during collection. Clones were read by immunoSEQ multiplex PCR, and TCRdb kept only the in-frame ones, dropping some. The table records around 90,000 clones, approximately 88% of them present only once. Concerning this clone: As yet, its antigen is unknown.

Deletions cut 4 bases from V and 4 bases from J, with 10 bases between. The CDR3 totals 13 residues. CDR1 and CDR2 (germline): SGHTA, FQGTGA. This clonotype was obtained from a person aged 18-70 years in good health. The chain carries TRBV7-3 and TRBJ2-5, with a tentative D call TRBD2 (7 bases). Specimen: blood. DNA of the CDR3: TGTGCCAGCAGCTACGGGGGGCGAGAGACCCAGTACTTC. Translating gives CASSYGGRETQYF.